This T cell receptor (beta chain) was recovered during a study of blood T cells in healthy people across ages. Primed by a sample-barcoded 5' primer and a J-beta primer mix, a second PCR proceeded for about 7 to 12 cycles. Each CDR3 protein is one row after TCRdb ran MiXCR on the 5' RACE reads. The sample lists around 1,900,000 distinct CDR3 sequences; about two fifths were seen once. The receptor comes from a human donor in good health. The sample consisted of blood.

The CDR3 spells CSARIDRIYGYTF. As DNA, the CDR3 is TGCAGTGCCCGGATTGACCGGATTTATGGCTACACCTTC. The chain has TRBV20-1 and TRBJ1-2, with D uncertain. The CDR3 runs to 13 residues. Trimming shortened V by 6 bases and J by 5 bases, and 16 bases separated the two germline ends. Germline lookup yields CDR1 DFQATT and CDR2 SNEGSKA (reference sequence).